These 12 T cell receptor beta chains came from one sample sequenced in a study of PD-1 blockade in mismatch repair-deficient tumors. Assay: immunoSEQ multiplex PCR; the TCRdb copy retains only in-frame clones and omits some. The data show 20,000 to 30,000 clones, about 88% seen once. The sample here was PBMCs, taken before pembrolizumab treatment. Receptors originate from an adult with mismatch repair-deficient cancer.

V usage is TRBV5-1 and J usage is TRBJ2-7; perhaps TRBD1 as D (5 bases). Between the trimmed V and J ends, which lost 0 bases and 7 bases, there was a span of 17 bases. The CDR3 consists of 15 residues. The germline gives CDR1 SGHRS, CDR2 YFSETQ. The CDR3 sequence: CASSLGRSRAGEQYF. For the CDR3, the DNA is TGCGCCAGCAGCTTGGGAAGGTCTCGGGCAGGGGAGCAGTACTTC.

This chain's CDR3 is CASSPTRQGRNEQFF. CDR3 DNA: TGTGCCAGCAGCCCAACTCGACAGGGGAGGAATGAGCAGTTCTTC. J is TRBJ2-1 and V is TRBV9; TRBD1 matches 8 bases. Germline loops: CDR1 SGDLS, CDR2 YYNGEE. Trimming at V came to 4 bases and at J to 7 bases, leaving 10 bases not matched to a gene. The CDR3 is 15 amino acids.

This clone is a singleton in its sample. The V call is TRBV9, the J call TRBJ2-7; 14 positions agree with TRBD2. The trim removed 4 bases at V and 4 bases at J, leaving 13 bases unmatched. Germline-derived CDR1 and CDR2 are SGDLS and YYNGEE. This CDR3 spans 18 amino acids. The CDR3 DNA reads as TGTGCCAGCAGCCCCGGGGGACTAGCGGGAGTTCTAGGGTACGAGCAGTACTTC. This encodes CASSPGGLAGVLGYEQYF.

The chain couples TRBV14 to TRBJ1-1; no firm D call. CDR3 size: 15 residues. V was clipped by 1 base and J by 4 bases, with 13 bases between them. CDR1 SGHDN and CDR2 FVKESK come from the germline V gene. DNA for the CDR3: TGTGCCAGCAGCCAAGCGGGCAGCGGGTCCACTGAAGCTTTCTTT. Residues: CASSQAGSGSTEAFF.

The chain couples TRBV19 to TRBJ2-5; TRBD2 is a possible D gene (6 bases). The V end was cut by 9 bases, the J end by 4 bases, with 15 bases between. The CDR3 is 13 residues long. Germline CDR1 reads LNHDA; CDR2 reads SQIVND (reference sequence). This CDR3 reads CARRYGGGETQYF. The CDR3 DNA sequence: TGTGCCAGACGCTACGGGGGTGGAGAGACCCAGTACTTC. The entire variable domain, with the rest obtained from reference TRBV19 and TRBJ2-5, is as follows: DGGITQSPKYLFRKEGQNVTLSCEQNLNHDAMYWYRQDPGQGLRLIYYSQIVNDFQKGDIAEGYSVSREKKESFPLTVTSAQKNPTAFYLCARRYGGGETQYFGPGTRLLVL.

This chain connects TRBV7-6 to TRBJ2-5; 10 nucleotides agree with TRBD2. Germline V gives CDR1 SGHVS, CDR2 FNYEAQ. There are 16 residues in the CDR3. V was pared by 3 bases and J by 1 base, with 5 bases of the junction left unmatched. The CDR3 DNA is TGTGCCAGCAGCTTGGTAGCGGGAGGATTCCAAGAGACCCAGTACTTC. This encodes CASSLVAGGFQETQYF.

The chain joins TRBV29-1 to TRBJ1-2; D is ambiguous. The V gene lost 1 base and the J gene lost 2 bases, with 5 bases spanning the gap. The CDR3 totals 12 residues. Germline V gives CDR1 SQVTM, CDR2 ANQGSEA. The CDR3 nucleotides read TGCAGCGTTGAAGGGCAGAACTATGGCTACACCTTC. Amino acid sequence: CSVEGQNYGYTF. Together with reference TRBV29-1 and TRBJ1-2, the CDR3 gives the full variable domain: SAVISQKPSRDICQRGTSLTIQCQVDSQVTMMFWYRQQPGQSLTLIATANQGSEATYESGFVIDKFPISRPNLTFSTLTVSNMSPEDSSIYLCSVEGQNYGYTFGSGTRLTVV.

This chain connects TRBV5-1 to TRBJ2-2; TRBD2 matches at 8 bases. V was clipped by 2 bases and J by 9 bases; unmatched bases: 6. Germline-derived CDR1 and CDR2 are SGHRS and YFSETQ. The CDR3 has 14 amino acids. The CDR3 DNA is TGCGCCAGCAGCTTCACAGCGGGAGCGAGGGAGCTGTTTTTT. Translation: CASSFTAGARELFF.

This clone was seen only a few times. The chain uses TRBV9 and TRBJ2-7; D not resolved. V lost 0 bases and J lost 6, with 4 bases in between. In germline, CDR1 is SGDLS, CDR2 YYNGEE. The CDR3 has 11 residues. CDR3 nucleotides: TGTGCCAGCAGCGTAGGAGGCGAGCAGTACTTC. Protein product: CASSVGGEQYF.

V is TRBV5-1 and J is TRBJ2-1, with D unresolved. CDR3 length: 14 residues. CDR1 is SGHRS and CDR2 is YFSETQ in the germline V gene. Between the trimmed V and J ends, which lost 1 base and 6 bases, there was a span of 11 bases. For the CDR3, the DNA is TGCGCCAGCAGCTTGTCGGAGCTCGGCAATGAGCAGTTCTTC. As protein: CASSLSELGNEQFF.

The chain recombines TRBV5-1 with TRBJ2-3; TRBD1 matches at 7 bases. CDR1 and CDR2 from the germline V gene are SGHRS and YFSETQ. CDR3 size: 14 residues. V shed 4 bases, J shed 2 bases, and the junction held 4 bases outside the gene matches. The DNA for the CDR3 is TGCGCCAGCAGCAGTGGGACAGACACAGATACGCAGTATTTT. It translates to CASSSGTDTDTQYF.

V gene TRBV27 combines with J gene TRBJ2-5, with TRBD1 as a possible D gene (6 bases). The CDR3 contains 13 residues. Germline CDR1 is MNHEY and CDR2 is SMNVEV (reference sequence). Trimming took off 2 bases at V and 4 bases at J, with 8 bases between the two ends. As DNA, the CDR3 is TGTGCCAGCAGTTTAACAGGGCTAGAGACCCAGTACTTC. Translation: CASSLTGLETQYF.